The present TCR beta chain was sequenced within a study of Graves' ophthalmopathy and Graves' hyperthyroidism. The table lists this clonotype with many counts. Transcripts of RNA were the source for amplifying TCR beta CDR3 regions. Second-round multiplex PCR came after a first-round RT-PCR that employed HTBI primers. TCRdb re-derived calls from the multiplex PCR reads in MiXCR, one entry per CDR3 protein. The sample yields fewer than 250,000 distinct CDR3 sequences, over 25% seen once. The length of the CDR3 is 14 residues. CDR1 and CDR2 from the germline V gene are GTSNPN and SVGIG (reference sequence). Between the trimmed V and J ends, which lost 3 bases and 4 bases, there was a span of 15 bases.

Specimen: peripheral blood. This TCR was sampled from a man aged 45-65 years with Graves' ophthalmopathy. The V gene is TRBV30, the J gene TRBJ1-2, with D maybe TRBD1 (5 bases). The CDR3 DNA is TGTGCCTGGAGCTTACAGGCGGGGGGCTATGGCTACACCTTC. Its protein product is CAWSLQAGGYGYTF.